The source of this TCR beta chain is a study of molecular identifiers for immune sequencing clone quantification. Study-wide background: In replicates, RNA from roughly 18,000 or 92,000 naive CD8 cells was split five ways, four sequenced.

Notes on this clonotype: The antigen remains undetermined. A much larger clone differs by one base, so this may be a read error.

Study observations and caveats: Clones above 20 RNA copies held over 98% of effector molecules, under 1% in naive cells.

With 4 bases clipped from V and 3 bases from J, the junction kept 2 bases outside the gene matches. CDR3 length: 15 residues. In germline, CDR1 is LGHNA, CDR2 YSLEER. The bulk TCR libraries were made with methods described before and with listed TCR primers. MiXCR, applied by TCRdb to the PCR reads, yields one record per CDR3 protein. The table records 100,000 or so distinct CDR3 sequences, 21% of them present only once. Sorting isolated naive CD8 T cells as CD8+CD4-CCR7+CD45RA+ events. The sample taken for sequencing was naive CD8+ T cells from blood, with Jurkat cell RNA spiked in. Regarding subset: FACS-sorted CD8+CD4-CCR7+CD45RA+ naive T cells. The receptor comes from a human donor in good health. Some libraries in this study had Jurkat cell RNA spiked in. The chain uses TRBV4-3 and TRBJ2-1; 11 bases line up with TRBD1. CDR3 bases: TGCGCCAGCAGCCGGGACAGGGGGAACTACAATGAGCAGTTCTTC. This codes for CASSRDRGNYNEQFF.